This TCR beta chain was sequenced during a study of shared clonotypes between healthy human individuals. Sequenced by immunoSEQ multiplex PCR; TCRdb stores in-frame clones only, minus some. This table has 2 million to 3 million clones, approximately 94% appearing once. CDR3 size: 17 residues. Germline assignment: CDR1 ENHRY and CDR2 SYGVKD. Trimming removed 3 bases from V and 7 bases from J, with 19 bases in between. The source is a man aged 18 to 35 in good health. Some clones in this sample may be carry-over from other donors' samples. The chain links TRBV10-3 to TRBJ1-6; D remains ambiguous. The sample taken for sequencing was naive CD4+ T cells from PBMCs. Subset given: CD45RA+ positively selected. CDR3 sequence reads: CAISDPGLVPKNSPLHF. CDR3 bases: TGTGCCATCAGTGATCCAGGACTGGTCCCGAAGAATTCACCCCTCCACTTT.